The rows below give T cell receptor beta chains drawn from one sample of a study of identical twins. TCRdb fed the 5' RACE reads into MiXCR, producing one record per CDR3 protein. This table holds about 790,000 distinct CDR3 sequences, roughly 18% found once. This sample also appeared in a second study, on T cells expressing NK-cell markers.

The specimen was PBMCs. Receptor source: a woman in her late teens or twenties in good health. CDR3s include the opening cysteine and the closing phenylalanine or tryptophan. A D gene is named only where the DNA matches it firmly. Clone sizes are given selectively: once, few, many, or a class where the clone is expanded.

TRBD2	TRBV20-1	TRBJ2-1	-	CSALLAGANNEQFF	TGCAGTGCTTTACTAGCGGGAGCGAACAATGAGCAGTTCTTC
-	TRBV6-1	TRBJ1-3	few	CASRPPWGSGNTIYF	TGTGCCAGCAGGCCACCATGGGGCTCTGGAAACACCATATATTTT
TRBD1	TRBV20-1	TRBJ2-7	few	CSARKKEQGWYEQYF	TGCAGTGCTCGCAAAAAGGAACAGGGGTGGTACGAGCAGTACTTC
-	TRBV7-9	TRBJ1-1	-	CASSLVGKNTEAFF	TGTGCCAGCAGCTTAGTAGGCAAGAACACTGAAGCTTTCTTT
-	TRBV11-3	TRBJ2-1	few	CASSAMNEQFF	TGTGCCAGCAGCGCGATGAATGAGCAGTTCTTC
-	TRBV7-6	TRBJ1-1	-	CASSHLAGRGMNTEAFF	TGTGCCAGCAGCCATCTGGCCGGCAGGGGAATGAACACTGAAGCTTTCTTT
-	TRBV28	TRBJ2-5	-	CASSLAQPGETQYF	TGTGCCAGCAGTTTAGCCCAGCCCGGGGAGACCCAGTACTTC
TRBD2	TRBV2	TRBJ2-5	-	CASSGLAGGQETQYF	TGTGCCAGCAGTGGATTGGCGGGGGGGCAAGAGACCCAGTACTTC
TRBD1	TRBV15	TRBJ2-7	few	CATSAPLGQGSYEQYF	TGTGCCACCAGCGCCCCTCTGGGACAGGGTTCCTACGAGCAGTACTTC
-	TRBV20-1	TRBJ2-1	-	CSARVAENEQFF	TGCAGTGCTAGAGTTGCCGAAAATGAGCAGTTCTTC
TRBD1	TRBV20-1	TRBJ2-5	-	CSAELQGARETQYF	TGCAGTGCGGAACTTCAGGGGGCCCGAGAGACCCAGTACTTC
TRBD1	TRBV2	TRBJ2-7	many	CATKTGSYEQYF	TGTGCCACAAAGACAGGGTCCTACGAGCAGTACTTC
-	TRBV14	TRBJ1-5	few	CASSPRCGRQPQHF	TGTGCCAGCAGCCCCAGGTGCGGGCGTCAGCCCCAGCATTTT
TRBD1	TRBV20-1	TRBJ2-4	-	CSASKPGQVAKNIQYF	TGCAGTGCTAGTAAACCGGGACAGGTAGCCAAAAACATTCAGTACTTC
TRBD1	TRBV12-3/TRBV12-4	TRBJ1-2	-	CASSLGGGSGYTF	TGTGCCAGCAGTTTGGGAGGGGGCAGTGGCTACACCTTC